The T cell receptor beta chain described here comes from a study of graft-versus-host responses after intestinal transplantation. On the study more broadly: Every recipient underwent anti-thymocyte globulin induction, then tacrolimus and steroids for three to four years.

Study-wide results and limits: Some patients had graft-donor T cell macrochimerism, and their allografts showed high graft-versus-host to host-versus-graft clonal ratios. The study associated peak circulating GvH clone levels with early post-transplant HvG declines.

Note on this clone: Its antigen is unidentified.

TCRdb's table, derived via immunoSEQ multiplex PCR, lists solely in-frame clones and lacks some. Of some 130,000 clones in the sample, 95% were seen once. The CDR3 loop spans 16 amino acids. Trimming pared 1 base from V and 2 bases from J, leaving 14 bases between. CDR1 and CDR2 (germline): SGHAT, FQNNGV. The chain links TRBV11-2 to TRBJ1-2, with D perhaps matching TRBD1 (6 bases). The sequenced sample was unstimulated CD8+ T cells sorted from spleen or lymph node cells, obtained before intestinal transplant. The receptor was derived from a human donor who received an intestinal transplant. The chain's CDR3 is CASSLVARDTNYGYTF. The CDR3 bases are TGTGCCAGCAGCTTAGTAGCCCGGGACACCAACTATGGCTACACCTTC.